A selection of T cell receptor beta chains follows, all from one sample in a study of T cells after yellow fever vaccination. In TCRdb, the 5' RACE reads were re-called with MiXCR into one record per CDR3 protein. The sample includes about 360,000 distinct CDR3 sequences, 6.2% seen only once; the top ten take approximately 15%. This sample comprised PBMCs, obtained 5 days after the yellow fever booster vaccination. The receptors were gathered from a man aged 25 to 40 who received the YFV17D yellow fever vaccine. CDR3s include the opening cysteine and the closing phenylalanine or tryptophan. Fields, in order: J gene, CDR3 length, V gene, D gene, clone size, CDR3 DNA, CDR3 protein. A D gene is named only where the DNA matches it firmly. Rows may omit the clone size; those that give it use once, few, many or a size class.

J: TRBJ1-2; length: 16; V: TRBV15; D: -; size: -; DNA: TGTGCCACCATCAGAGACCTCGATGGGGGCTACTATGGCTACACCTTC; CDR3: CATIRDLDGGYYGYTF
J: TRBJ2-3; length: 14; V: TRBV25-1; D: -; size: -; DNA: TGTGCCAGCGACGGACACCTTAGCACAGATACGCAGTATTTT; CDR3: CASDGHLSTDTQYF
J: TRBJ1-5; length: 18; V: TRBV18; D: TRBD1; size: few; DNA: TGTGCCAGCTCAACTATTGGGACAGGTGGAAAGAACAATCAGCCCCAGCATTTT; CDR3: CASSTIGTGGKNNQPQHF
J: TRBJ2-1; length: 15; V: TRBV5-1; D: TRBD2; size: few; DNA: TGCGCCAGCAGCTTGGGCGGGAGGGCCTTCAATGAGCAGTTCTTC; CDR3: CASSLGGRAFNEQFF
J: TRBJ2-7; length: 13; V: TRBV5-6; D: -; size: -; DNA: TGTGCCAGCAGCTGGGTAGGGAACTACGAGCAGTACTTC; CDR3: CASSWVGNYEQYF
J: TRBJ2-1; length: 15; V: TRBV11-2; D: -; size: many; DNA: TGTGCCAGCAGCTTTGGTGTGGCAGCGTACAATGAGCAGTTCTTC; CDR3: CASSFGVAAYNEQFF
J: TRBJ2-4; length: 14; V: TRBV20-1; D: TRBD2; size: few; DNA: TGCAGTGCTAGAGGGGGGCGGGAGGCGGGCATTCAGTACTTC; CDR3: CSARGGREAGIQYF
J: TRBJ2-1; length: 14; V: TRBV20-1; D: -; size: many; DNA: TGCAGTGCTAGAATTCCGGGAGTAAGCTATGAGCAGTTCTTC; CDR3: CSARIPGVSYEQFF
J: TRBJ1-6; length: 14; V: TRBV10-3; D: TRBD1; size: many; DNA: TGTGCCATCAGGTCGACAGGGGTGGAATCACCCCTCCACTTT; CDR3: CAIRSTGVESPLHF
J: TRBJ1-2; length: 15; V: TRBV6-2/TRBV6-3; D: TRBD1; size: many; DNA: TGTGCCAGCACCCGGGACAGCTCTCCTATGTATGGCTACACCTTC; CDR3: CASTRDSSPMYGYTF
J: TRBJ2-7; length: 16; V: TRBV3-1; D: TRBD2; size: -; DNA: TGTGCCAGCAGCCCCGTCGTGGCGGGAGGTGCATACGAGCAGTACTTC; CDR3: CASSPVVAGGAYEQYF
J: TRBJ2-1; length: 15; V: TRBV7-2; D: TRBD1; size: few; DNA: TGTGCCAGCAGCTTCCCGGGACAGGGGATATATGAGCAGTTCTTC; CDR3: CASSFPGQGIYEQFF
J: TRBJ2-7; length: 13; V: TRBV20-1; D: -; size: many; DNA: TGCAGTGCTAGTGACGGACCAGCCTACGAGCAGTACTTC; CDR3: CSASDGPAYEQYF
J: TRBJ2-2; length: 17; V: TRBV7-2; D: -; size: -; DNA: TGTGCCAGCAGCTTCAACCTCCAATTCACCCAGGCCGGGGAGCTGTTTTTT; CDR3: CASSFNLQFTQAGELFF
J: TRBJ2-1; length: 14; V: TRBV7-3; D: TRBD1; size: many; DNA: TGTGCCAGCAGCTTTTTACAGGGGAACAATGAGCAGTTCTTC; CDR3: CASSFLQGNNEQFF
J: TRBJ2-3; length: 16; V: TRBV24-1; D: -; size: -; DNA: TGTGCCACCAGTGATGCCCCGGGAGTGAGTCCCGATACGCAGTATTTT; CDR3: CATSDAPGVSPDTQYF
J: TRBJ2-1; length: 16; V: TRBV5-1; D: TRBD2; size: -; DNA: TGCGCCAGCAGCTTGGAGGCTAGCGGGAGGGCTTATGAGCAGTTCTTC; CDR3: CASSLEASGRAYEQFF
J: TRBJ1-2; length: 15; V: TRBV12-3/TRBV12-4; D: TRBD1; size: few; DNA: TGTGCCAGCAGTGGACCCGGGACAGGGGTTTATGGCTACACCTTC; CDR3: CASSGPGTGVYGYTF
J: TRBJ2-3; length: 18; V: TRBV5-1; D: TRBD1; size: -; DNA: TGCGCCAGCAGCTTGATCGTTATGACAGGGGTCGGGACAGATACGCAGTATTTT; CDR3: CASSLIVMTGVGTDTQYF
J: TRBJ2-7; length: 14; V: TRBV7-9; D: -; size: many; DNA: TGTGCCAGCAGCTCAGGGGACCCGGCCTACGAGCAGTACTTC; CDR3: CASSSGDPAYEQYF
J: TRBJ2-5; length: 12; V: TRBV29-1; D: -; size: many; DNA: TGCAGCGTCCTATACTACCAAGAGACCCAGTACTTC; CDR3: CSVLYYQETQYF
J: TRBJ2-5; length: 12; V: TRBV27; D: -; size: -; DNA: TGTGCCAGCAGTCCCTCTATGCGTCCCCAGTACTTC; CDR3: CASSPSMRPQYF
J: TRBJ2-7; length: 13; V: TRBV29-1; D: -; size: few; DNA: TGCAGCGTTGAAGATGGCAGGGAGGACGAGCAGTACTTC; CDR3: CSVEDGREDEQYF